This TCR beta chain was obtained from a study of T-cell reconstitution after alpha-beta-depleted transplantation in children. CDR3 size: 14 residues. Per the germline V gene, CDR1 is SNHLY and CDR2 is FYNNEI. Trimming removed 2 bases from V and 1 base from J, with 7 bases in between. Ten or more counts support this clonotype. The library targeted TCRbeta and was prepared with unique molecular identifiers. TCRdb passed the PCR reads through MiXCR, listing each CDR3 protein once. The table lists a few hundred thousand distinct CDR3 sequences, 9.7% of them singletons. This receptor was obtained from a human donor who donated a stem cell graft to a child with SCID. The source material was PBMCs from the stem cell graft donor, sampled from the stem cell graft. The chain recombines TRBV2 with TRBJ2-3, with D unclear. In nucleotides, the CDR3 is TGTGCCAGCAGTGAAAGCGTTGGCACAGATACGCAGTATTTT. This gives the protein CASSESVGTDTQYF.